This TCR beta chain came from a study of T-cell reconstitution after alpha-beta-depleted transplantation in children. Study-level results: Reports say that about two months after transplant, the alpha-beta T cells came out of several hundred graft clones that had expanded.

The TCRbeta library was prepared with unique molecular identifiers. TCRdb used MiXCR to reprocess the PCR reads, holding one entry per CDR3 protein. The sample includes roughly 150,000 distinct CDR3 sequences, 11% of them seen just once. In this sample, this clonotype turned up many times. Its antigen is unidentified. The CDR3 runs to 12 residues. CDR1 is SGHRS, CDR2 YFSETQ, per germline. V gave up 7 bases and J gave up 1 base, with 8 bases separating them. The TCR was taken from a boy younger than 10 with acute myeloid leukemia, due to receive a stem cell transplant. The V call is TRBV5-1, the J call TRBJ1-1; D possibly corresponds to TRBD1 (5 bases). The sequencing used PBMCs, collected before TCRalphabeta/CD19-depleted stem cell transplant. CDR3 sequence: CASGDRNTEAFF. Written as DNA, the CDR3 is TGCGCCAGCGGCGACAGGAACACTGAAGCTTTCTTT.